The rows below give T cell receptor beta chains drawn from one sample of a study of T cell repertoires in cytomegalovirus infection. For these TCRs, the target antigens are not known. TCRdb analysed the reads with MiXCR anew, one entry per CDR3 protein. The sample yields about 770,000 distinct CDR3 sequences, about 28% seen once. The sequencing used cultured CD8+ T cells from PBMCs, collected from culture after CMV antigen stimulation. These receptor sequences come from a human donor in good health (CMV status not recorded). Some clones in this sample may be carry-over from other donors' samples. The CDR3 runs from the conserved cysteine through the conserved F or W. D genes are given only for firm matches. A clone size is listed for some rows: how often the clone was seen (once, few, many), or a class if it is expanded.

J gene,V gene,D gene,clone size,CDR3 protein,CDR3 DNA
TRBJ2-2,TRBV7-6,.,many,CASSLDAAPRTGELFF,TGTGCCAGCAGCTTAGACGCAGCTCCCAGGACCGGGGAGCTGTTTTTT
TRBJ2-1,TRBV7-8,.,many,CASSHTGRGSYNEQFF,TGTGCCAGCAGCCATACAGGGAGGGGGTCCTACAATGAGCAGTTCTTC
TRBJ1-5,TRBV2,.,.,CASSEWIGYQPQHF,TGTGCCAGCAGTGAATGGATAGGATATCAGCCCCAGCATTTT
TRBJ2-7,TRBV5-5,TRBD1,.,CASRTGGTPEQYF,TGTGCCAGCAGGACAGGGGGTACGCCCGAGCAGTACTTC
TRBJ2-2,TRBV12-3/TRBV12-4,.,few,CASSTGPLELFF,TGTGCCAGCAGTACGGGACCCTTGGAGCTGTTTTTT
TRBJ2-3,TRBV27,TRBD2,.,CASRRTSGAGTRYTDTQYF,TGTGCCAGCAGGCGGACTAGCGGGGCGGGTACAAGATACACAGATACGCAGTATTTT
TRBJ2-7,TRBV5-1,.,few,CASSLSQGSYYEQYF,TGCGCCAGCAGCCTATCACAGGGCAGCTACTACGAGCAGTACTTC
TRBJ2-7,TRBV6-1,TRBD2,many,CASIQAGLAGGLSYEQYF,TGTGCCAGCATCCAAGCCGGGCTAGCGGGGGGTCTCTCCTACGAGCAGTACTTC
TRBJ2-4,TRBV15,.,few,CATSRDTGPQAKNIQYF,TGTGCCACCAGCAGAGATACGGGACCCCAGGCCAAAAACATTCAGTACTTC
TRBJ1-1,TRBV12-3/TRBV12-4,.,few,CASRRGRTEAFF,TGTGCCAGCAGACGGGGGAGAACTGAAGCTTTCTTT
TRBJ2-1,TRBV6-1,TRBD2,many,CASSPTGGGAYNEQFF,TGTGCCAGCAGTCCCACGGGCGGGGGGGCCTACAATGAGCAGTTCTTC
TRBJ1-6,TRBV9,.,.,CASSVASSPLHF,TGTGCCAGCAGCGTAGCTAGTTCACCCCTCCACTTT
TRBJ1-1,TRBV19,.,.,CASSLRQRMNTEAFF,TGTGCCAGTAGTCTCCGACAGAGAATGAACACTGAAGCTTTCTTT
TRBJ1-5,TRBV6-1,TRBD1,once,CASRLQGVGNQPQHF,TGTGCCAGCAGACTTCAGGGGGTGGGCAATCAGCCCCAGCATTTT
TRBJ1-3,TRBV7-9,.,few,CASSIQQLSGNTIYF,TGTGCCAGCAGCATCCAACAGTTGTCTGGAAACACCATATATTTT
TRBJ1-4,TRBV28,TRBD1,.,CASSFGQELNEKLFF,TGTGCCAGCAGTTTCGGACAGGAACTTAATGAAAAACTGTTTTTT
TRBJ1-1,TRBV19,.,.,CASSTAGPTEAFF,TGTGCCAGTAGTACGGCGGGGCCCACTGAAGCTTTCTTT
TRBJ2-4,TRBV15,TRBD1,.,CAPGTGGYGNIQYF,TGTGCCCCGGGGACAGGGGGGTATGGAAACATTCAGTACTTC
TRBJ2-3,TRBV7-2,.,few,CASSPFGPSTDTQYF,TGTGCCAGCAGCCCTTTTGGGCCTAGCACAGATACGCAGTATTTT
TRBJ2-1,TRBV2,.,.,CASSGKEQFF,TGTGCCAGCAGTGGAAAAGAGCAGTTCTTC
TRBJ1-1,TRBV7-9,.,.,CASSSFGQLEAFF,TGTGCCAGCAGCTCCTTCGGCCAACTTGAAGCTTTCTTT
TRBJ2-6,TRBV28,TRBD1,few,CASSPGTGSSGANVLTF,TGTGCCAGCAGTCCCGGGACAGGGAGCTCTGGGGCCAACGTCCTGACTTTC
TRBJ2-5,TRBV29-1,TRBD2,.,CSVVGGGEETQYF,TGCAGCGTTGTCGGCGGGGGTGAAGAGACCCAGTACTTC
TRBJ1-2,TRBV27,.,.,CASSSKGGEWGYTF,TGTGCCAGCAGTTCAAAGGGGGGGGAGTGGGGCTACACCTTC
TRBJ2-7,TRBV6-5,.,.,CASSYSVQGSMYEQYF,TGTGCCAGCAGTTACTCGGTCCAGGGATCGATGTACGAGCAGTACTTC
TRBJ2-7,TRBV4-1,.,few,CASSRSRGLDYEQYF,TGCGCCAGCAGCCGGTCAAGGGGCCTGGACTACGAGCAGTACTTC
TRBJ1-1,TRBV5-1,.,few,CASSLHRESMNTEAFF,TGCGCCAGCAGCTTGCACAGGGAGAGCATGAACACTGAAGCTTTCTTT
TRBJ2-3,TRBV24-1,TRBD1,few,CATSDQDRGPTDTQYF,TGTGCCACCAGTGATCAAGACAGGGGCCCCACAGATACGCAGTATTTT